A single sample is the source of the 8 T cell receptor beta chains below, sequenced in a study of cytomegalovirus exposure and HLA in healthy donors. 60 Vbeta and 13 Jbeta primers were used in PCR. Produced via immunoSEQ multiplex PCR; TCRdb's table is partial and in-frame only. Of 150,000 to 200,000 clones listed, 86% are singletons. The sequencing input was PBMCs. The receptors here all came from a woman between 18 and 30 years old in good health and CMV-seronegative.

The chain combines TRBV7-9 with TRBJ1-5; D gene ambiguous. The ends were cut back, 2 bases at V and 6 bases at J, with 8 bases in the middle. Germline V CDR1 and CDR2: SEHNR, FQNEAQ (reference sequence). The CDR3 covers 13 residues. This CDR3 reads CASSLLSGQPQHF. The CDR3 DNA sequence: TGTGCCAGCAGCTTACTTTCCGGTCAGCCCCAGCATTTT.

The rearrangement joins TRBV6-5 to TRBJ1-5; D might be TRBD1 (5 bases). Trimming pared 0 bases from V and 4 bases from J, leaving 13 bases between. This CDR3 is built from 16 residues. Germline V gene data show CDR1 as MNHEY and CDR2 as SVGAGI. Here the CDR3 DNA reads TGTGCCAGCAGTTACTCAGGAGGGGCGGGAAATCAGCCCCAGCATTTT. Its translation: CASSYSGGAGNQPQHF.

In its sample, this clone was seen a few times. The rearrangement joins TRBV10-3 to TRBJ2-2; a possible D gene is TRBD2 (5 bases). The germline CDR1 and CDR2 sequences are ENHRY and SYGVKD. The CDR3 runs to 12 residues. V lost 9 bases and J 5 bases, leaving 10 bases between the germline ends. Written as DNA, the CDR3 is TGTGCCATTCACACGGGGACCGGGGAGCTGTTTTTT. It encodes CAIHTGTGELFF.

The chain recombines TRBV4-1 with TRBJ1-2; the match to TRBD1 covers 11 bases. Germline CDR1 is MGHRA and CDR2 is YSYEKL. This CDR3 contains 16 residues. With V trimmed by 4 bases and J by 4 bases, 8 bases remained unmatched. This CDR3 reads CASSLAPGQGGYGYTF. The CDR3 DNA follows: TGCGCCAGCAGCCTCGCTCCGGGACAGGGGGGCTATGGCTACACCTTC.

The chain links TRBV25-1 to TRBJ1-2; D not certain. The CDR3 is 10 amino acids. Deletions cut 10 bases from V and 5 bases from J, with 8 bases between. CDR1 is MGHDK, CDR2 SYGVNS, per germline. CDR3 protein: CATRSYGYTF. The CDR3 nucleotides read TGTGCCACCAGATCGTATGGCTACACCTTC.

The chain employs TRBV5-1 and TRBJ2-1, with 7 bases matching TRBD2. V shed 5 bases, J shed 7 bases, and the junction held 12 bases outside the gene matches. CDR3 length: 15 residues. CDR1 is SGHRS, CDR2 YFSETQ, per germline. The CDR3 DNA sequence: TGCGCCAGCAGTTCCCGGACGTACGGGGGGAATGAGCAGTTCTTC. Translation: CASSSRTYGGNEQFF.

Written as DNA, the CDR3 is TGTGCCAGCAGATCGACCGGGACAGGCTTCACCGAGCAGTACTTC. The encoded protein is CASRSTGTGFTEQYF. The J gene is TRBJ2-7, the V gene TRBV28, with 8 bases aligning to TRBD1. This CDR3 region has 15 residues. The germline V gene encodes CDR1 MDHEN and CDR2 SYDVKM. V lost 6 bases and J lost 6; bases outside the gene matches: 13. Variable domain in full (rest from reference TRBV28 and TRBJ2-7): DVKVTQSSRYLVKRTGEKVFLECVQDMDHENMFWYRQDPGLGLRLIYFSYDVKMKEKGDIPEGYSVSREKKERFSLILESASTNQTSMYLCASRSTGTGFTEQYFGPGTRLTVT.

The chain combines TRBV5-4 with TRBJ2-1; possibly TRBD2 for D (6 bases). The V end lost 3 bases, the J end lost 7 bases, and 11 bases lay between the germline ends. This CDR3 comprises 13 residues. Germline V gives CDR1 SGHNT, CDR2 YYREEE (reference sequence). The CDR3 sequence: CASSSPAGNEQFF. In DNA, the CDR3 is TGTGCCAGCAGCTCACCGGCGGGAAATGAGCAGTTCTTC.